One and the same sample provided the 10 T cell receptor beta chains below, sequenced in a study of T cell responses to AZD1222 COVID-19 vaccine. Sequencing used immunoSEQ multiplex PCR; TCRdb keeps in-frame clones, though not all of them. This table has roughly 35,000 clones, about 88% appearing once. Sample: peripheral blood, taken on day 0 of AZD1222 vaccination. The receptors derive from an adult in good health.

The CDR3 DNA reads TGTGCCAGCAGCCCCAGGGACAGGGAGGCGAGGGGCTACACCTTC. It codes for CASSPRDREARGYTF. The gene calls are TRBV3-1 (or the pseudogene TRBV3-2) and TRBJ1-2, with 9 bases aligning to TRBD1. V dropped 4 bases and J dropped 8; count of bases not matched to a gene: 11. CDR3 length: 15 amino acids. Germline loops: CDR1 LGHDT, CDR2 YNNKEL (reference sequence).

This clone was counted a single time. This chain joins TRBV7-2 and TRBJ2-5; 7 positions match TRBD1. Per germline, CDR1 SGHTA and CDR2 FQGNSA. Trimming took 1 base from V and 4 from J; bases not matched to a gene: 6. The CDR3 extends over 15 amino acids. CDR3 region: CASSLGQGVGETQYF. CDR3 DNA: TGTGCCAGCAGCTTAGGACAGGGAGTAGGAGAGACCCAGTACTTC. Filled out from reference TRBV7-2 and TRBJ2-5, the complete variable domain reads GAGVSQSPSNKVTEKGKDVELRCDPISGHTALYWYRQSLGQGLEFLIYFQGNSAPDKSGLPSDRFSAERTGGSVSTLTIQRTQQEDSAVYLCASSLGQGVGETQYFGPGTRLLVL.

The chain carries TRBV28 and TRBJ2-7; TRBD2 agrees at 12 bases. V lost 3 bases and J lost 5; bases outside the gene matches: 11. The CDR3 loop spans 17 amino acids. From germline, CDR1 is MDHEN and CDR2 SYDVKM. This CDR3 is CASSLRLAGGTRDEQYF. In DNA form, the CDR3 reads TGTGCCAGCAGTTTGCGGCTAGCGGGGGGGACGCGAGACGAGCAGTACTTC.

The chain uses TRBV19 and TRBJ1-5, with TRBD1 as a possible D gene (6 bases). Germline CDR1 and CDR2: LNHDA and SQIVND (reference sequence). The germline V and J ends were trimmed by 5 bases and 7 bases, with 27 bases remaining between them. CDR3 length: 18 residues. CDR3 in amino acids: CASSPPNRHTGSGQPQHF. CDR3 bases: TGTGCCAGTAGTCCTCCAAATAGACATACAGGGTCTGGGCAGCCCCAGCATTTT.

For the CDR3, the DNA is TGTGCCAGCAGCTTAGGGGCCGGGGAGGCCCCCTGTTTCTTC. This codes for CASSLGAGEAPCFF. The chain combines TRBV7-9 with TRBJ2-1; D might be TRBD2 (6 bases). The CDR3 runs 14 residues. CDR1 and CDR2 (germline): SEHNR, FQNEAQ (reference sequence). V lost 1 base to trimming and J lost 16 bases, with 20 bases between them. The entire variable domain, with the rest obtained from reference TRBV7-9 and TRBJ2-1, is as follows: DTGVSQNPRHKITKRGQNVTFRCDPISEHNRLYWYRQTLGQGPEFLTYFQNEAQLEKSRLLSDRFSAERPKGSFSTLEIQRTEQGDSAMYLCASSLGAGEAPCFFGPGTRLTVL.

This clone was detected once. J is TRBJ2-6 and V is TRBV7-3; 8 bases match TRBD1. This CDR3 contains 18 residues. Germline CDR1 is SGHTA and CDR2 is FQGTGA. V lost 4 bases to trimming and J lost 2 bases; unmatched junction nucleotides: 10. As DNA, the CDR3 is TGTGCCAGCAGCTCAGGGGGCAGGGTGCTTGCTGGGGCCAACGTCCTGACTTTC. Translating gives CASSSGGRVLAGANVLTF.

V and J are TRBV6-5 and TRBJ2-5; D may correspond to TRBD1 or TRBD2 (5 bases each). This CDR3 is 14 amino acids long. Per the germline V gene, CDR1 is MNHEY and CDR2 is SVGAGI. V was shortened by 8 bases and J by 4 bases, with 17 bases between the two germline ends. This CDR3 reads CASASRDPLETQYF. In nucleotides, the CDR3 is TGTGCCAGCGCATCCCGGGACCCTTTAGAGACCCAGTACTTC.

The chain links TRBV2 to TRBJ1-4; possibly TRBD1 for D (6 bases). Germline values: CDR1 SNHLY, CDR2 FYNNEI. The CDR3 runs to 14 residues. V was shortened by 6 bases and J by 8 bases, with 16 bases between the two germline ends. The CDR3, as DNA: TGTGCCAGCAGCGCCGGGGGGGCGAGGGAAAAACTGTTTTTT. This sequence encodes CASSAGGAREKLFF. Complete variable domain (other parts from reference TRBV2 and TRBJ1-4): EPEVTQTPSHQVTQMGQEVILRCVPISNHLYFYWYRQILGQKVEFLVSFYNNEISEKSEIFDDQFSVERPDGSNFTLKIRSTKLEDSAMYFCASSAGGAREKLFFGSGTQLSVL.

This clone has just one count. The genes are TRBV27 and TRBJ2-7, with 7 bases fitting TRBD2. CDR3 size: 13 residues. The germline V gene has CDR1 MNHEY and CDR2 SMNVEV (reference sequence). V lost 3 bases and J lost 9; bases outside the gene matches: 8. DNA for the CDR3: TGTGCCAGCAGTTTTCGGGGAGGGGTTGGGCAGTACTTC. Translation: CASSFRGGVGQYF.

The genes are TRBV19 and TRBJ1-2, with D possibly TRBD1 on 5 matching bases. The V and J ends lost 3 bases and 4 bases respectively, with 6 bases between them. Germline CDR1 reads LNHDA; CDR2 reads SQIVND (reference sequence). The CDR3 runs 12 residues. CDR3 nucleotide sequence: TGTGCCAGTAGTATTCAGGGCTATGGCTACACCTTC. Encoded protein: CASSIQGYGYTF.